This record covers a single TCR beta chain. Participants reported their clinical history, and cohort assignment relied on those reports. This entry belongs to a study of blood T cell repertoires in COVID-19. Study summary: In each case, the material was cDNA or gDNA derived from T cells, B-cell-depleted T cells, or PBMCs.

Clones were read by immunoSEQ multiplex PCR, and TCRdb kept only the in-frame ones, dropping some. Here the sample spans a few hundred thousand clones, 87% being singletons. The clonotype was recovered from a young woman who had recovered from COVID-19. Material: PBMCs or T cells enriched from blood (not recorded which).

The CDR3 loop reads CASSQDQSRTSGADTQYF. In nucleotides, the CDR3 is TGCGCCAGCAGCCAAGATCAATCCCGGACTAGCGGAGCAGATACGCAGTATTTT. This chain uses TRBV4-1 with TRBJ2-3, with TRBD2 identical over 10 bases. CDR1 MGHRA and CDR2 YSYEKL come from the germline V gene. V was clipped by 0 bases and J by 4 bases; unmatched bases: 10. This CDR3 has 18 residues.